This passage covers 23 T cell receptor beta chains from one sample sequenced in a study of T cell responses to AZD1222 COVID-19 vaccine. Sequencing used immunoSEQ multiplex PCR; TCRdb keeps in-frame clones, though not all of them. The repertoire holds 150,000 to 200,000 clones, with 92% as singletons. Specimen: peripheral blood, collected 28 days after the second AZD1222 dose. These receptors were collected from an adult who received the AZD1222 COVID-19 vaccine.

On this clone itself: The identical CDR3 is also encoded by other nucleotide sequences in the sample. The chain couples TRBV27 to TRBJ1-1, with a possible D match to TRBD1 (5 bases). V shed 2 bases and J shed 2 bases, with 9 bases lying between them. CDR1 and CDR2 from the germline V gene are MNHEY and SMNVEV (reference sequence). The CDR3 runs to 14 residues. CDR3 bases: TGTGCCAGCAGTTTAGGGGGGTTAAACACTGAAGCTTTCTTT. Protein sequence: CASSLGGLNTEAFF.

The J gene is TRBJ1-2, the V gene TRBV19; a weak D match, TRBD1 (5 bases). The CDR3 is 13 residues long. Germline CDR1 and CDR2: LNHDA and SQIVND (reference sequence). V lost 3 bases and J lost 8, with 13 bases in between. The CDR3 DNA reads as TGTGCCAGTAGTATTTGGGCAGGGCACGGCTACACCTTC. This encodes CASSIWAGHGYTF.

The chain couples TRBV15 to TRBJ1-6; D uncertain. Deletions cut 1 base from V and 6 bases from J, with 10 bases between. There are 15 residues in the CDR3. Germline CDR1 and CDR2: LNHNV and YYDKDF (reference sequence). CDR3: CATSRVLAANSPLHF. As DNA, the CDR3 is TGTGCCACCAGCAGAGTTCTGGCAGCTAATTCACCCCTCCACTTT.

The CDR3 bases are TGTGCCAGCAGCTTAGACGGGGCCGGGGAGCTGTTTTTT. Residues: CASSLDGAGELFF. The J gene is TRBJ2-2, the V gene TRBV11-3; possibly TRBD2 for D (5 bases). The CDR3 consists of 13 residues. Germline V CDR1 and CDR2: SGHNT, YENEEA. V gave up 0 bases and J gave up 6 bases, with 5 bases separating them.

The chain combines TRBV6-7 with TRBJ2-3; D unclear. TRBV6-7 counts as an open reading frame of uncertain function. The CDR3 consists of 9 residues. The V and J ends lost 6 bases and 12 bases respectively, with 7 bases between them. As DNA, the CDR3 is TGTGCCAGCAGCCACCTCCAGTATTTT. It translates to CASSHLQYF.

The chain joins TRBV10-1 to TRBJ1-1; D is unclear. The germline V gene has CDR1 WNHNN and CDR2 SYGVQD (reference sequence). The germline V and J ends were trimmed by 2 bases and 0 bases, with 4 bases remaining between them. The CDR3 spans 13 residues. CDR3 sequence reads: CASSEHLNTEAFF. Written as DNA, the CDR3 is TGCGCCAGCAGTGAGCACCTGAACACTGAAGCTTTCTTT.

The rearrangement links TRBV4-1 to TRBJ2-1; 10 positions match TRBD1. Germline V gene lookup returns CDR1 MGHRA and CDR2 YSYEKL. With V trimmed by 4 bases and J by 8 bases, 26 bases remained unmatched. The CDR3 runs to 21 residues. This CDR3 reads CASSPAPGTGEGLALLHEQFF. In nucleotides, the CDR3 is TGCGCCAGCAGCCCTGCCCCCGGGACAGGGGAAGGACTAGCCCTCCTTCATGAGCAGTTCTTC.

This clone was seen only once. The rearrangement joins TRBV5-1 to TRBJ2-5; TRBD2 agrees at 9 bases. The CDR3 consists of 15 residues. Germline lookup yields CDR1 SGHRS and CDR2 YFSETQ. After removal of 7 bases from V and 0 bases from J, the junction contained 7 bases not matched to a gene. The CDR3 DNA sequence: TGCGCCAGCGGAGCGGGGGGCGCGTACCAAGAGACCCAGTACTTC. It is translated as CASGAGGAYQETQYF.

The chain has TRBV4-2 and TRBJ1-5; 7 nucleotides match TRBD1. CDR3 size: 16 residues. V trimming: 0 bases; J trimming: 3 bases; junction bases outside the gene matches: 5. Germline lookup yields CDR1 LGHNA and CDR2 YNFKEQ. CDR3 nucleotide sequence: TGTGCCAGCAGCCAAGATAGGGGACAGATCAATCAGCCCCAGCATTTT. It codes for CASSQDRGQINQPQHF.

The J gene is TRBJ1-5, the V gene TRBV19; D unclear. The CDR3 runs 15 residues. V was trimmed by 1 base and J by 4 bases, leaving 11 bases between them. The germline CDR1 and CDR2 sequences are LNHDA and SQIVND (reference sequence). This chain's CDR3 is CASSIVIDVNQPQHF. The CDR3 region has the DNA TGTGCCAGTAGTATAGTAATCGACGTTAATCAGCCCCAGCATTTT.

This chain links TRBV5-1 with TRBJ2-3, with 7 bases identical to TRBD1. The V gene's germline CDR1 is SGHRS and CDR2 YFSETQ. This CDR3 contains 14 residues. V was clipped by 2 bases and J by 4 bases; unmatched bases: 4. DNA of the CDR3: TGCGCCAGCAGCTTCGAAGGGGGCCCAGATACGCAGTATTTT. The encoded protein is CASSFEGGPDTQYF.

The chain uses TRBV21-1 and TRBJ1-5. TRBV21-1 is a pseudogene segment. This CDR3 spans 15 amino acids. The CDR3 coding sequence is TGTGCCAGCAGCAAGATGGGGAGACACAATCAGCCCCAGCATTTT. This gives the protein CASSKMGRHNQPQHF.

The V gene is TRBV7-9, the J gene TRBJ1-1; 12 bases fit TRBD1. The CDR3 contains 17 residues. With V trimmed by 5 bases and J by 3 bases, 10 bases remained unmatched. Germline assignment: CDR1 SEHNR and CDR2 FQNEAQ (reference sequence). CDR3 sequence reads: CASSLPGQGASDTEAFF. The CDR3 DNA reads as TGTGCCAGCAGCCTACCGGGACAGGGGGCATCGGACACTGAAGCTTTCTTT.

V usage is TRBV7-2 and J usage is TRBJ2-5; maybe TRBD1 (6 bases). V dropped 2 bases and J dropped 7 bases, with 14 bases sitting between them. CDR3 length: 14 amino acids. Germline CDR1 is SGHTA and CDR2 is FQGNSA. The CDR3 protein is CASSLKGPRGTQYF. CDR3 bases: TGTGCCAGCAGCTTAAAGGGACCCAGGGGGACCCAGTACTTC.

In this sample, this clone turned up once. The gene calls are TRBV12-3 or TRBV12-4 and TRBJ1-1; the D gene is possibly TRBD1 (5 bases). The length of the CDR3 is 13 residues. V lost 6 bases to trimming and J lost 0 bases, with 8 bases between them. The CDR3 sequence: CASSRVLNTEAFF. The CDR3 nucleotides read TGTGCCAGCAGCAGGGTTTTGAACACTGAAGCTTTCTTT.

The rearrangement joins TRBV19 to TRBJ2-7; D gene uncertain. CDR1 LNHDA and CDR2 SQIVND come from the germline V gene (reference sequence). The CDR3 sequence is 12 residues long. V dropped 3 bases and J dropped 4 bases, with 7 bases sitting between them. The CDR3 nucleotides are TGTGCCAGTAGTATCCCGCCGTACGAGCAGTACTTC. Amino acid sequence: CASSIPPYEQYF. Filled out from reference TRBV19 and TRBJ2-7, the complete variable domain reads DGGITQSPKYLFRKEGQNVTLSCEQNLNHDAMYWYRQDPGQGLRLIYYSQIVNDFQKGDIAEGYSVSREKKESFPLTVTSAQKNPTAFYLCASSIPPYEQYFGPGTRLTVT.

This chain joins TRBV19 and TRBJ1-2, with D perhaps matching TRBD1 (6 bases). This CDR3 comprises 15 residues. Trimming cost V 5 bases and J 9 bases, with 22 bases left between them. CDR1 and CDR2 (germline): LNHDA, SQIVND (reference sequence). The CDR3 nucleotides read TGTGCCAGTAGTCCGTGGGCAGGGGTTCAGGATAGCTACACCTTC. It encodes CASSPWAGVQDSYTF.

The chain uses TRBV6-2 or TRBV6-3 and TRBJ2-3, with TRBD2 matching 14 bases. The V segment lost 6 bases and the J segment 5 bases; nucleotides outside the gene matches: 7. The CDR3 is made up of 16 amino acids. CDR1 and CDR2 (germline): MNHEY, SVGEGT. The DNA of the CDR3 is TGTGCCAGCAGCACCGGGACTAGCGGGAGAATAGATACGCAGTATTTT. This translates into CASSTGTSGRIDTQYF.

This clone was seen once. The chain uses TRBV2 and TRBJ2-5, with TRBD2 matching 7 bases. The CDR3 consists of 14 residues. The germline gives CDR1 SNHLY, CDR2 FYNNEI. Losses at the gene ends were 10 bases for V and 6 bases for J; bases not matched to a gene: 14. CDR3 in DNA: TGTGCCATCCCGTGGGCTAGCGGCAGAAAGACCCAGTACTTC. It specifies CAIPWASGRKTQYF. Based on the CDR3 plus reference TRBV2 and TRBJ2-5, the full variable domain is EPEVTQTPSHQVTQMGQEVILRCVPISNHLYFYWYRQILGQKVEFLVSFYNNEISEKSEIFDDQFSVERPDGSNFTLKIRSTKLEDSAMYFCAIPWASGRKTQYFGPGTRLLVL.

This CDR3 reads CASSPWTGNYGYTF. In DNA, the CDR3 is TGTGCCAGCAGCCCCTGGACAGGGAACTATGGCTACACCTTC. The rearrangement links TRBV3-1 (or the pseudogene TRBV3-2) to TRBJ1-2, with 8 bases fitting TRBD1. CDR1 and CDR2 from the germline V gene are LGHDT and YNNKEL (reference sequence). The length of the CDR3 is 14 residues. J was trimmed by 2 bases and V by 4 bases; bases with no gene match: 3.

The V and J genes are TRBV4-3 and TRBJ2-2; D is unclear. Between the trimmed V and J ends, which lost 0 bases and 2 bases, there was a span of 13 bases. There are 17 residues in the CDR3. CDR1 and CDR2 (germline): LGHNA, YSLEER. In nucleotides, the CDR3 is TGCGCCAGCAGCCAAGAGGAGAGAGGTATCAACACCGGGGAGCTGTTTTTT. It translates to CASSQEERGINTGELFF.

The genes are TRBV7-9 and TRBJ2-3; tentatively, D is TRBD2 (6 bases). V shed 2 bases and J shed 0 bases, with 12 bases lying between them. In germline, CDR1 is SEHNR, CDR2 FQNEAQ (reference sequence). This CDR3 has 16 amino acids. CDR3 DNA: TGTGCCAGCAGCTTACCCACCGGGACTAGCACAGATACGCAGTATTTT. Its translation: CASSLPTGTSTDTQYF.

The V and J genes are TRBV27 and TRBJ2-7; TRBD2 is a possible D gene (6 bases). With 0 bases removed from V and 4 bases from J, the gap between germline ends came to 13 bases. This CDR3 has 15 residues. Germline lookup yields CDR1 MNHEY and CDR2 SMNVEV (reference sequence). Here the CDR3 DNA reads TGTGCCAGCAGTTTATCGCCTATCGGAGGGTACGAGCAGTACTTC. Translating gives CASSLSPIGGYEQYF.